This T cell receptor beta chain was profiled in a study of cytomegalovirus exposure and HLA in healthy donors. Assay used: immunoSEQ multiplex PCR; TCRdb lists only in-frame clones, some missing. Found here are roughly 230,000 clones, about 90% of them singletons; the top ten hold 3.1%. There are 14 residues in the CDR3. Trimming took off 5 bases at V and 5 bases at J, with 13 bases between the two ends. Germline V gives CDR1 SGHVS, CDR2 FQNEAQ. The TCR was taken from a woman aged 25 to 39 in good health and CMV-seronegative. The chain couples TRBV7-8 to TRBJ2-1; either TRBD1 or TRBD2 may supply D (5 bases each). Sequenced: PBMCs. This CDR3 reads CASSRGAGHNEQFF. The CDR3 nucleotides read TGTGCCAGCAGCCGAGGGGCAGGGCACAATGAGCAGTTCTTC.